The 24 T cell receptor beta chains listed next were all sequenced from one sample in a study of shared clonotypes between healthy human individuals. Clones were sequenced by immunoSEQ multiplex PCR, and TCRdb holds only the in-frame ones, with some missing. The table lists approximately 350,000 clones, 90% to 97% of them singletons. What was sequenced was memory CD8+ T cells sorted from blood. The subset: CD45RO+ cells pooled with CCR7-negative TemRA cells. These receptor sequences come from a man aged 25 to 45 in good health.

The V gene is TRBV6-5, the J gene TRBJ2-7, with D perhaps TRBD1 (6 bases). The CDR3 runs to 14 residues. Looked up from germline, CDR1 is MNHEY and CDR2 is SVGAGI. V was trimmed by 2 bases and J by 2 bases, leaving 10 bases between them. CDR3 amino acids: CASSYGTRAYEQYF. CDR3 coding DNA: TGTGCCAGCAGTTACGGGACAAGAGCCTACGAGCAGTACTTC.

The chain links TRBV28 to TRBJ2-3; 7 nucleotides match TRBD1. CDR3 length: 15 amino acids. The germline gives CDR1 MDHEN, CDR2 SYDVKM. With 2 bases clipped from V and 4 bases from J, the junction kept 6 bases outside the gene matches. The CDR3 loop is CASSLLPGGSDTQYF. The CDR3 DNA reads TGTGCCAGCAGTTTACTGCCAGGGGGATCAGATACGCAGTATTTT.

The genes are TRBV11-1 and TRBJ2-1; 7 nucleotides align to TRBD1. The CDR3 is made up of 15 amino acids. CDR1 and CDR2 from the germline V gene are SGHAT and FQDESV (reference sequence). V gave up 6 bases and J gave up 0 bases; unmatched junction bases: 5. The CDR3 loop reads CASSPGQASYNEQFF. CDR3 DNA: TGTGCCAGCAGTCCTGGACAGGCCTCCTACAATGAGCAGTTCTTC.

This chain links TRBV2 with TRBJ2-1; 8 bases align to TRBD1. The CDR3 is 15 residues long. CDR1 and CDR2 from the germline V gene are SNHLY and FYNNEI. After removal of 8 bases from V and 0 bases from J, the junction contained 6 bases not matched to a gene. CDR3 sequence (DNA): TGTGCCAGCCGTCGGACAGGGTACTCCTACAATGAGCAGTTCTTC. It codes for CASRRTGYSYNEQFF.

This chain connects TRBV23-1 to TRBJ2-7; no definite D call. TRBV23-1 is an ORF; its function is uncertain. V dropped 7 bases and J dropped 4 bases, with 17 bases sitting between them. This CDR3 spans 14 amino acids. The CDR3 DNA reads as TGCGCCAGCAACGGCCCGGGTAAGTCTTACGAGCAGTACTTC. This sequence encodes CASNGPGKSYEQYF.

This clone occurred once. The V and J genes are TRBV4-1 and TRBJ1-6, with a weak D call TRBD1 (5 bases). The CDR3 runs to 15 residues. Germline V gene lookup returns CDR1 MGHRA and CDR2 YSYEKL. V lost 2 bases to trimming and J lost 10 bases, with 15 bases between them. The CDR3 is CASSQQGRSNSPLHF. Here the CDR3 DNA reads TGCGCCAGCAGCCAACAGGGAAGGTCGAACTCACCCCTCCACTTT.

Details on this clone: An end of the junction does not agree with germline; a read error may underlie this. The rearrangement links TRBV19 to TRBJ2-1; D is unresolved. CDR1 is LNHDA and CDR2 is SQIVND in the germline V gene (reference sequence). The CDR3 sequence is 12 residues long. The CDR3 loop reads CASRFSNNEQFF. The DNA for the CDR3 is TGTGCCAGTAGGTTCTCCAACAATGAGCAGTTCTTC.

The chain joins TRBV6-5 to TRBJ1-6; the D is unclear. Trimming pared 6 bases from V and 9 bases from J, leaving 9 bases between. The CDR3 contains 12 residues. The germline CDR1 and CDR2 sequences are MNHEY and SVGAGI. CDR3 sequence: CASSNGSSPLHF. The CDR3 coding sequence is TGTGCCAGCAGCAACGGTTCTTCACCCCTCCACTTT.

The rearrangement joins TRBV5-4 to TRBJ2-7, with 13 bases lining up with TRBD2. There are 15 residues in the CDR3. CDR1 is SGHNT and CDR2 is YYREEE in the germline V gene (reference sequence). Trimming at V came to 4 bases and at J to 6 bases, leaving 7 bases not matched to a gene. The CDR3: CASSPTSGREGEQYF. The CDR3 nucleotides are TGTGCCAGCAGCCCCACTAGCGGGAGGGAGGGCGAGCAGTACTTC.

The rearrangement links TRBV9 to TRBJ1-4; no firm D call. The CDR3 is 13 amino acids. The V gene's germline CDR1 is SGDLS and CDR2 YYNGEE. V was pared by 4 bases and J by 8 bases, with 12 bases between. CDR3 in DNA: TGTGCCAGCAGCCCAAGGACGGACGAAAAACTGTTTTTT. It translates to CASSPRTDEKLFF.

The gene calls are TRBV15 and TRBJ1-1; tentative D call: TRBD1 (5 bases). The V end was cut by 1 base, the J end by 1 base, with 10 bases between. Germline V gene lookup returns CDR1 LNHNV and CDR2 YYDKDF (reference sequence). This CDR3 contains 15 residues. The CDR3 DNA follows: TGTGCCACCAGCAGAGTTGGGGGGTCGAACACTGAAGCTTTCTTT. Protein product: CATSRVGGSNTEAFF.

J is TRBJ1-2 and V is TRBV5-6, with 9 nucleotides matching TRBD1. Germline CDR1 SGHDT, CDR2 YYEEEE. This CDR3 is built from 14 residues. Trimming removed 3 bases from V and 4 bases from J; junction bases left unmatched: 4. CDR3 amino acids: CASSSQGAPYGYTF. The CDR3 nucleotides read TGTGCCAGCAGCTCACAGGGGGCGCCCTATGGCTACACCTTC.

This chain joins TRBV2 and TRBJ2-1, with D hard to call. CDR1 is SNHLY, CDR2 FYNNEI, per germline. The V gene lost 3 bases and the J gene lost 4 bases, with 16 bases spanning the gap. This CDR3 is 16 amino acids long. The CDR3 protein is CASSETTGRYYNEQFF. Written as DNA, the CDR3 is TGTGCCAGCAGTGAGACGACCGGCCGATATTACAATGAGCAGTTCTTC. The full variable domain, rest sourced from reference TRBV2 and TRBJ2-1, is EPEVTQTPSHQVTQMGQEVILRCVPISNHLYFYWYRQILGQKVEFLVSFYNNEISEKSEIFDDQFSVERPDGSNFTLKIRSTKLEDSAMYFCASSETTGRYYNEQFFGPGTRLTVL.

V is TRBV7-8 and J is TRBJ2-7; D uncertain. The CDR3 runs 12 residues. V dropped 3 bases and J dropped 3 bases, with 6 bases sitting between them. From germline, CDR1 is SGHVS and CDR2 FQNEAQ. The CDR3 sequence: CASSFELYEQYF. CDR3 bases: TGTGCCAGCAGCTTTGAACTCTACGAGCAGTACTTC. Combining the CDR3 with reference TRBV7-8 and TRBJ2-7 gives the whole variable domain GAGVSQSPRYKVAKRGQDVALRCDPISGHVSLFWYQQALGQGPEFLTYFQNEAQLDKSGLPSDRFFAERPEGSVSTLKIQRTQQEDSAVYLCASSFELYEQYFGPGTRLTVT.

V gene TRBV21-1 combines with J gene TRBJ2-1; the D call in the table, TRBD1, was not verified against the DNA. TRBV21-1 is classified as a pseudogene. The CDR3 length is 9 residues. CDR3 sequence: CASRTQQFF. CDR3 bases: TGTGCCAGCCGGACACAGCAGTTCTTC.

Only one count was recorded for this clone. This chain connects TRBV4-1 to TRBJ2-1, with 9 nucleotides matching TRBD2. The length of the CDR3 is 15 residues. Germline CDR1 MGHRA, CDR2 YSYEKL. The V segment lost 0 bases and the J segment 9 bases; nucleotides outside the gene matches: 6. CDR3 nucleotides: TGCGCCAGCAGCCAAGACCTAGCGGGAAACCGTGAGCAGTTCTTC. Translated, it gives CASSQDLAGNREQFF.

The CDR3 spells CASSTQTDHNEQFF. The CDR3 coding sequence is TGTGCCAGCAGCACCCAGACAGACCACAATGAGCAGTTCTTC. The chain carries TRBV4-2 and TRBJ2-1, with a tentative D call TRBD1 (5 bases). Trimming cost V 5 bases and J 5 bases, with 13 bases left between them. The CDR3 is 14 residues long. Germline CDR1 LGHNA, CDR2 YNFKEQ.

The rearrangement uses TRBV25-1 and TRBJ2-7; 10 bases map to TRBD1. CDR1 and CDR2 (germline): MGHDK, SYGVNS. The V gene end was trimmed by 3 bases and the J gene end by 6 bases; junction bases not matched to a gene: 14. This CDR3 contains 17 residues. Written as DNA, the CDR3 is TGTGCCAGCAGTGATTCCGGCGGGACAGGGGTTCGCGGCGAGCAGTACTTC. This translates into CASSDSGGTGVRGEQYF.

The chain couples TRBV19 to TRBJ1-1; D may be TRBD1 (6 bases). This CDR3 has 13 residues. V lost 4 bases and J 1 base, leaving 7 bases between the germline ends. Germline V gene sequence: CDR1 LNHDA, CDR2 SQIVND (reference sequence). CDR3 amino acids: CASSKQGNTEAFF. The CDR3, as DNA: TGTGCCAGTAGTAAACAGGGGAACACTGAAGCTTTCTTT. Full variable domain (missing parts from reference TRBV19 and TRBJ1-1): DGGITQSPKYLFRKEGQNVTLSCEQNLNHDAMYWYRQDPGQGLRLIYYSQIVNDFQKGDIAEGYSVSREKKESFPLTVTSAQKNPTAFYLCASSKQGNTEAFFGQGTRLTVV.

The chain has TRBV19 and TRBJ1-3; D ambiguous. CDR1 is LNHDA and CDR2 is SQIVND in the germline V gene (reference sequence). The CDR3 has 15 amino acids. Trimming stripped 1 base from V and 0 bases from J, with 7 bases between. The CDR3 DNA sequence: TGTGCCAGTAGTATAGCCCTGGTCTCTGGAAACACCATATATTTT. Translation gives CASSIALVSGNTIYF.

V gene TRBV28 combines with J gene TRBJ1-6; 8 bases are shared with TRBD1. Germline assignment: CDR1 MDHEN and CDR2 SYDVKM. V lost 2 bases and J lost 8; bases outside the gene matches: 5. The length of the CDR3 is 15 residues. CDR3 nucleotide sequence: TGTGCCAGCAGTTTACTTACAGGGGGGCATTCACCCCTCCACTTT. Protein sequence: CASSLLTGGHSPLHF.

The rearrangement uses TRBV4-1 and TRBJ2-7, with 7 bases aligning to TRBD1. The V and J ends lost 2 bases and 3 bases, in that order; junction bases with no gene match: 10. This CDR3 region has 16 residues. Germline V gene sequence: CDR1 MGHRA, CDR2 YSYEKL. CDR3 loop: CASSQHRDSSLYEQYF. For the CDR3, the DNA is TGCGCCAGCAGCCAACACCGGGACAGCTCCCTCTACGAGCAGTACTTC.

V is TRBV5-4 and J is TRBJ2-1; D unclear. V dropped 0 bases and J dropped 1 base, with 11 bases sitting between them. The CDR3 sequence is 16 residues long. Germline V gene data show CDR1 as SGHNT and CDR2 as YYREEE (reference sequence). As DNA, the CDR3 is TGTGCCAGCAGCTTGGAATATAGCACGTCCTACAATGAGCAGTTCTTC. Amino acids: CASSLEYSTSYNEQFF.

In regard to this clone: Compared with germline, one end of the junction differs, possibly owing to a read error. The chain uses TRBV14 and TRBJ2-7, with D possibly matching TRBD2 (5 bases). CDR3 size: 17 residues. CDR1 and CDR2 from the germline V gene are SGHDN and FVKESK. This CDR3 is CASSEEGTKKRPYEQYF. Written as DNA, the CDR3 is TGTGCCAGCAGCGAAGAGGGTACAAAGAAGAGGCCATACGAGCAGTACTTC.